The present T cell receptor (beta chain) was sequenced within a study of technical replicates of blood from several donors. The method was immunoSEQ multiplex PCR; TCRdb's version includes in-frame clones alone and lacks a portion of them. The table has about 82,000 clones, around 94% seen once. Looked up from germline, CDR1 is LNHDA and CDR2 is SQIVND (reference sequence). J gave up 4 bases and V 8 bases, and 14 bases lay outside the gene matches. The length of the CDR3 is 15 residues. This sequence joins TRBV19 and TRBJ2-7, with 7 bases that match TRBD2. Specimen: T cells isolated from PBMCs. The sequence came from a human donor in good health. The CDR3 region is CASSPDGEGLYEQYF. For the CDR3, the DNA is TGTGCCAGTTCACCAGACGGGGAGGGATTGTACGAGCAGTACTTC.